The 27 T cell receptor beta chains presented below share a single source sample, sequenced in a study of shared clonotypes between healthy human individuals (dated by TCRdb to about 2020). Receptor amplification or capture employed the immunoSEQ multiplex PCR assay. In its TCRdb copy, this immuneACCESS table keeps in-frame sequences only and misses some clones. Where compared with another copy, unresolved V genes explain less than half of these, and the others have no known cause. This sample gives over a million clones in total; roughly 96% of them show up just once. 1.2% of the sample is taken by the ten largest. The sequenced material came from naive CD4+ T cells sorted from blood. Sample cell subset or site, as interpreted from the label and publication: CD45RA+ positively selected. The source is a man aged 25 to 45 in good health.

The chain is built from TRBV5-3 and TRBJ2-1, with a possible D match to TRBD2 (6 bases). TRBV5-3 counts as an open reading frame of uncertain function. Trimming stripped 6 bases from V and 2 bases from J, with 12 bases between. There are 14 residues in the CDR3. The CDR3 loop reads CARTGGSPYNEQFF. As DNA, the CDR3 is TGTGCCAGAACTGGGGGGAGTCCCTACAATGAGCAGTTCTTC.

V gene TRBV28 combines with J gene TRBJ2-7; D possibly corresponds to TRBD2 (5 bases). Germline CDR1 MDHEN, CDR2 SYDVKM. The CDR3 is made up of 14 amino acids. The V and J ends lost 7 bases and 6 bases respectively, with 19 bases between them. The CDR3 region has the DNA TGTGCCAGCAAGCCTAGACCTACGAGCGGCGAGCAGTACTTC. This translates into CASKPRPTSGEQYF.

The V gene is TRBV7-8, the J gene TRBJ1-5, with 7 bases matching TRBD1. The ends lost 5 bases at V and 2 bases at J; junction bases unmatched: 6. CDR3 length equals 15 residues. The germline V gene encodes CDR1 SGHVS and CDR2 FQNEAQ. CDR3 residues: CASSQGTARNQPQHF. The CDR3 region has the DNA TGTGCCAGCAGCCAGGGGACAGCACGCAATCAGCCCCAGCATTTT.

In its sample, this clone was seen a few times. The genes are TRBV7-9 and TRBJ2-7; D may be TRBD2 (6 bases). Germline V gene lookup returns CDR1 SEHNR and CDR2 FQNEAQ (reference sequence). Trimming left V 5 bases short and J 2 bases short, with 10 bases between. The CDR3 contains 13 residues. CDR3 sequence (DNA): TGTGCCAGCAGCCTTCGGGAGACCTACGAGCAGTACTTC. This sequence encodes CASSLRETYEQYF.

This chain connects TRBV11-3 to TRBJ2-1; 11 positions match TRBD1. The CDR3 is 15 amino acids. V dropped 4 bases and J dropped 6; count of bases not matched to a gene: 5. Germline-derived CDR1 and CDR2 are SGHNT and YENEEA. CDR3 nucleotide sequence: TGTGCCAGCAGCTCCGGACAGGGGGCGGTCAATGAGCAGTTCTTC. It is translated as CASSSGQGAVNEQFF.

The chain links TRBV2 to TRBJ2-3, with 9 positions matching TRBD1. The CDR3 consists of 17 residues. With V trimmed by 6 bases and J by 5 bases, 15 bases remained unmatched. Germline-derived CDR1 and CDR2 are SNHLY and FYNNEI. CDR3 bases: TGTGCCAGCAGGGAAAGCCGGGACAGGGTTACGAAAGATACGCAGTATTTT. Translating gives CASRESRDRVTKDTQYF.

This rearrangement joins TRBV5-8 to TRBJ2-4; D tentatively reads TRBD1 or TRBD2 (5 bases each). The CDR3 length is 15 residues. Trimming took 0 bases from V and 5 from J, leaving 12 bases between them. The V gene's germline CDR1 is SGHTS and CDR2 YDEGEE. As DNA, the CDR3 is TGTGCCAGCAGCTTGGGGGGACGGCCTGAAAACATTCAGTACTTC. Amino acid sequence: CASSLGGRPENIQYF. Using reference TRBV5-8 and TRBJ2-4 for the parts outside the CDR3, the full variable domain is EAGVTQSPTHLIKTRGQQATLRCSPISGHTSVYWYQQALGLGLQFLLWYDEGEERNRGNFPPRFSGRQFPNYSSELNVNALELEDSALYLCASSLGGRPENIQYFGAGTRLSVL.

The chain carries TRBV14 and TRBJ2-7, with no clear D. This CDR3 comprises 14 residues. V lost 0 bases and J lost 9, with 15 bases in between. Germline V gene sequence: CDR1 SGHDN, CDR2 FVKESK. CDR3 nucleotide sequence: TGTGCCAGCAGCCAAGAACGTAAGGGTAACGGGCAGTACTTC. Residues: CASSQERKGNGQYF.

V is TRBV27 and J is TRBJ2-7, with D perhaps TRBD1 or TRBD2 (6 bases each). The CDR3 consists of 15 residues. Germline-derived CDR1 and CDR2 are MNHEY and SMNVEV (reference sequence). V lost 6 bases and J 0 bases, leaving 15 bases between the germline ends. The CDR3 reads CASRGSGGYSYEQYF. The CDR3 DNA follows: TGTGCCAGCAGAGGCTCCGGGGGCTACTCCTACGAGCAGTACTTC.

This rearrangement joins TRBV28 to TRBJ1-2; 10 positions agree with TRBD1. Germline V gene lookup returns CDR1 MDHEN and CDR2 SYDVKM. The V segment lost 3 bases and the J segment 4 bases; nucleotides outside the gene matches: 11. CDR3 length: 17 amino acids. Here the CDR3 reads CASSFRQGARIFYGYTF. The CDR3 bases are TGTGCCAGCAGTTTCCGACAGGGGGCGCGAATTTTCTATGGCTACACCTTC.

The chain is built from TRBV28 and TRBJ1-1; 9 bases match TRBD1. Germline lookup yields CDR1 MDHEN and CDR2 SYDVKM. The CDR3 has 16 amino acids. V trimming: 1 base; J trimming: 1 base; junction bases outside the gene matches: 4. The CDR3 loop reads CASSLFDRGTNTEAFF. In DNA form, the CDR3 reads TGTGCCAGCAGTTTATTCGACAGGGGGACGAACACTGAAGCTTTCTTT.

V gene TRBV2 combines with J gene TRBJ1-1; D might be TRBD1 (5 bases). Germline V lookup: CDR1 SNHLY, CDR2 FYNNEI. This CDR3 is 14 amino acids long. V lost 4 bases and J lost 1, with 10 bases in between. CDR3 nucleotide sequence: TGTGCCAGCAGTGGGGGCATAGGGAACACTGAAGCTTTCTTT. Its translation: CASSGGIGNTEAFF.

The chain employs TRBV6-1 and TRBJ2-2; the D gene is possibly TRBD1 (6 bases). In germline, CDR1 is MNHNS, CDR2 SASEGT. The V and J ends lost 8 bases and 2 bases respectively, with 12 bases between them. The CDR3 contains 14 residues. The CDR3 protein is CASRGQPNTGELFF. DNA for the CDR3: TGTGCCAGCCGAGGACAGCCTAACACCGGGGAGCTGTTTTTT.

The J gene is TRBJ2-6, the V gene TRBV5-6; tentative D call: TRBD1 (5 bases). Germline lookup yields CDR1 SGHDT and CDR2 YYEEEE. This CDR3 has 15 amino acids. Trimming removed 5 bases from V and 4 bases from J, with 13 bases in between. The chain's CDR3 is CASRHRLGGANVLTF. The CDR3, as DNA: TGTGCCAGCAGACACAGGCTAGGGGGGGCCAACGTCCTGACTTTC.

This chain connects TRBV4-3 to TRBJ2-1; TRBD2 matches at 8 bases. Germline CDR1 and CDR2: LGHNA and YSLEER. J gave up 9 bases and V 1 base, and 8 bases lay outside the gene matches. This CDR3 has 15 amino acids. Here the CDR3 reads CASSQASGSFGEQFF. The DNA for the CDR3 is TGCGCCAGCAGCCAAGCGAGCGGGAGCTTTGGTGAGCAGTTCTTC.

The V and J genes are TRBV9 and TRBJ2-2; 10 positions agree with TRBD2. Looked up from germline, CDR1 is SGDLS and CDR2 is YYNGEE. CDR3 length equals 18 residues. V was pared by 0 bases and J by 5 bases, with 10 bases of the junction left unmatched. As DNA, the CDR3 is TGTGCCAGCAGCGTAGCACCTAGCGGGAGTTATGGGACCGGGGAGCTGTTTTTT. Translating gives CASSVAPSGSYGTGELFF.

The chain combines TRBV7-9 with TRBJ2-7; TRBD2 is a possible D gene (5 bases). The CDR3 is 14 amino acids. V gave up 3 bases and J gave up 8 bases, with 17 bases separating them. CDR1 is SEHNR, CDR2 FQNEAQ, per germline (reference sequence). The CDR3 sequence: CASSFGSGEDKQYF. CDR3 nucleotide sequence: TGTGCCAGCAGCTTCGGGTCCGGGGAAGACAAGCAGTACTTC.

DNA of the CDR3: TGTGCCAGCAGCCTGGAGGCCGGTGGGGAAGCTTTCTTT. Protein: CASSLEAGGEAFF. The J gene is TRBJ1-1, the V gene TRBV7-2; D remains ambiguous. Germline values: CDR1 SGHTA, CDR2 FQGNSA. Trimming took off 5 bases at V and 8 bases at J, with 15 bases between the two ends. The CDR3 totals 13 residues.

J is TRBJ1-5 and V is TRBV19; the D gene is possibly TRBD1 (6 bases). Between the trimmed V and J ends, which lost 2 bases and 4 bases, there was a span of 15 bases. Germline lookup yields CDR1 LNHDA and CDR2 SQIVND (reference sequence). CDR3 length equals 16 residues. The CDR3 spells CASSIIGGQVNQPQHF. The CDR3 DNA reads as TGTGCCAGTAGTATAATCGGGGGGCAGGTTAATCAGCCCCAGCATTTT.

The V and J genes are TRBV23-1 and TRBJ2-7, with D perhaps given as TRBD1 or TRBD2 (5 bases each). TRBV23-1 is an ORF, and what it does is uncertain. The CDR3 has 12 amino acids. V shed 11 bases and J shed 2 bases, with 13 bases lying between them. The CDR3 DNA sequence: TGCGCCCCAAGGGACCTCGCCTACGAGCAGTACTTC. This translates into CAPRDLAYEQYF.

This chain uses TRBV27 with TRBJ2-1; 13 positions agree with TRBD2. Germline V lookup: CDR1 MNHEY, CDR2 SMNVEV (reference sequence). After removal of 3 bases from V and 0 bases from J, the junction contained 5 bases not matched to a gene. The CDR3 covers 18 residues. The CDR3 loop reads CASSLGTSGVSSYNEQFF. The CDR3, as DNA: TGTGCCAGCAGTTTGGGGACTAGCGGGGTGAGCTCCTACAATGAGCAGTTCTTC.

This chain joins TRBV18 and TRBJ2-7; a possible D gene is TRBD1 (6 bases). CDR1 KGHSH and CDR2 LQKENI come from the germline V gene. This CDR3 is 13 amino acids long. V lost 6 bases and J 1 base, leaving 10 bases between the germline ends. This chain's CDR3 is CASSSDSSYEQYF. CDR3 DNA sequence: TGTGCCAGCTCTTCGGACAGTTCCTACGAGCAGTACTTC.

The gene calls are TRBV6-5 and TRBJ1-1; D may be TRBD1 (6 bases). CDR3 length: 13 amino acids. Germline loops: CDR1 MNHEY, CDR2 SVGAGI. Between the trimmed V and J ends, which lost 10 bases and 0 bases, there was a span of 12 bases. The CDR3 here is CATRWDMNTEAFF. As DNA, the CDR3 is TGTGCCACCCGGTGGGACATGAACACTGAAGCTTTCTTT.

The chain couples TRBV10-3 to TRBJ1-1; tentatively, D is TRBD1 (5 bases). Trimming removed 7 bases from V and 5 bases from J, with 17 bases in between. CDR3 length: 14 amino acids. Germline V CDR1 and CDR2: ENHRY, SYGVKD. CDR3 region: CAINKQGSGTEAFF. The CDR3, as DNA: TGTGCCATCAATAAGCAGGGCTCCGGAACTGAAGCTTTCTTT.

The chain links TRBV15 to TRBJ1-1; maybe TRBD1 (5 bases). V lost 8 bases, J lost 3 bases, and 10 bases lay in between. The germline gives CDR1 LNHNV, CDR2 YYDKDF (reference sequence). The CDR3 length is 12 residues. The CDR3 region is CATEGRDTEAFF. In DNA form, the CDR3 reads TGTGCCACCGAGGGACGGGACACTGAAGCTTTCTTT.

V gene TRBV7-2 combines with J gene TRBJ2-1; 8 positions agree with TRBD1. Germline V gene data show CDR1 as SGHTA and CDR2 as FQGNSA. The junction had 8 bases not matched to a gene; V was cut back by 7 bases and J by 3 bases. The length of the CDR3 is 15 residues. This CDR3 reads CASNLDRGGYNEQFF. DNA for the CDR3: TGTGCCAGCAACCTCGACAGGGGTGGCTACAATGAGCAGTTCTTC.

This clone occurred once. This sequence joins TRBV29-1 and TRBJ2-2, with D hard to call. This CDR3 contains 14 residues. CDR1 is SQVTM, CDR2 ANQGSEA, per germline. Trimming took 6 bases from V and 0 from J, leaving 11 bases between them. The CDR3, as DNA: TGCAGCGTCCGCATGGGGTCGAACACCGGGGAGCTGTTTTTT. Its translation: CSVRMGSNTGELFF.